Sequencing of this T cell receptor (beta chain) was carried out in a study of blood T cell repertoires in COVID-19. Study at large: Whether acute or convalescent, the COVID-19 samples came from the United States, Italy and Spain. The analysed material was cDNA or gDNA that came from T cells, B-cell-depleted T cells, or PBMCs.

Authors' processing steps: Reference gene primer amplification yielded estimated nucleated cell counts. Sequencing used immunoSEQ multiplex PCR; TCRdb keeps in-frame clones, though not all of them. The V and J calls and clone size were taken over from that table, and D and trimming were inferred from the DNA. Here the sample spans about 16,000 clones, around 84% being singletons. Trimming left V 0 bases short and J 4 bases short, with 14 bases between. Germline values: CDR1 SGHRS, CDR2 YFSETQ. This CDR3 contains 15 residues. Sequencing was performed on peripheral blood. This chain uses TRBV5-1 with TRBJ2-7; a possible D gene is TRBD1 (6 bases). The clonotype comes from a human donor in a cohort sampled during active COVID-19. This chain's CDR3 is CASSLGPGQIYEQYF. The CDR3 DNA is TGCGCCAGCAGCTTGGGTCCGGGACAAATTTACGAGCAGTACTTC.